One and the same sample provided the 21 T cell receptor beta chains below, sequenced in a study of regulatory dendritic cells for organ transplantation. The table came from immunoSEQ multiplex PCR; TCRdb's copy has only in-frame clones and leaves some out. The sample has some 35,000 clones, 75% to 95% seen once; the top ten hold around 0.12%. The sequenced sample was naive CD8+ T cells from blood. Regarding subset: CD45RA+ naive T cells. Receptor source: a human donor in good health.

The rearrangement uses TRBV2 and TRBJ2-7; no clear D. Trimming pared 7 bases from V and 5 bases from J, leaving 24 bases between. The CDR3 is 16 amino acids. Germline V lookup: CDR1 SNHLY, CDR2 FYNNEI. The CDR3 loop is CASISPASLTVHEQYF. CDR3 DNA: TGTGCCAGCATATCTCCCGCCAGTCTAACCGTCCACGAGCAGTACTTC. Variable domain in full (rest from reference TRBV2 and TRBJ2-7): EPEVTQTPSHQVTQMGQEVILRCVPISNHLYFYWYRQILGQKVEFLVSFYNNEISEKSEIFDDQFSVERPDGSNFTLKIRSTKLEDSAMYFCASISPASLTVHEQYFGPGTRLTVT.

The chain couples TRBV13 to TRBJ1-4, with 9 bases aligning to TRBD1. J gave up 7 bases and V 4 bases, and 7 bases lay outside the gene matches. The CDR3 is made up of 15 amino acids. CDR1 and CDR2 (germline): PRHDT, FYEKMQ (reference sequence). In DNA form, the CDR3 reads TGTGCCAGCAGCTCAGGACGGACAGGGGTTGAAAAACTGTTTTTT. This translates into CASSSGRTGVEKLFF.

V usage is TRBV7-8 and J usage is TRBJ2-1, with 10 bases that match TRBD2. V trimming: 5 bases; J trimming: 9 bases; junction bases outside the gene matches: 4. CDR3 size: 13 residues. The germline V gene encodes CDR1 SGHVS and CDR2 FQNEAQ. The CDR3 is CASSLGTSVEQFF. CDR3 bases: TGTGCCAGCAGCCTCGGGACTAGCGTTGAGCAGTTCTTC.

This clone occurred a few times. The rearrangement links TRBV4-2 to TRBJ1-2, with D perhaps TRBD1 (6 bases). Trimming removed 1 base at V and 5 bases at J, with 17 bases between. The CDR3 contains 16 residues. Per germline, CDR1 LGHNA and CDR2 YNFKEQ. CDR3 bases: TGTGCCAGCAGCCAAGGAACAGGGTGGTTTTATTATGGCTACACCTTC. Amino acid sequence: CASSQGTGWFYYGYTF.

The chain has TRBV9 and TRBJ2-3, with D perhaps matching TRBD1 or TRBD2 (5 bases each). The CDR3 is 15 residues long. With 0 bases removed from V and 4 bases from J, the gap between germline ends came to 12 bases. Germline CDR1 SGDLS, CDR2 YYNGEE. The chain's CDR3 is CASSVAPQGADTQYF. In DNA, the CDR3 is TGTGCCAGCAGCGTAGCCCCGCAGGGAGCAGATACGCAGTATTTT. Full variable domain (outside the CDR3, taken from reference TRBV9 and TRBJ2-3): DSGVTQTPKHLITATGQRVTLRCSPRSGDLSVYWYQQSLDQGLQFLIQYYNGEERAKGNILERFSAQQFPDLHSELNLSSLELGDSALYFCASSVAPQGADTQYFGPGTRLTVL.

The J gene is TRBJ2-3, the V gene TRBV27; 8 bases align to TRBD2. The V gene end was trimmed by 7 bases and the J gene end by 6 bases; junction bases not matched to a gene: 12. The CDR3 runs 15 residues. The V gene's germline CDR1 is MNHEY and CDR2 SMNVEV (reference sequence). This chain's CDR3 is CASTRGGPGGDTQYF. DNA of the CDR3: TGTGCCAGCACCCGGGGGGGACCGGGCGGGGATACGCAGTATTTT.

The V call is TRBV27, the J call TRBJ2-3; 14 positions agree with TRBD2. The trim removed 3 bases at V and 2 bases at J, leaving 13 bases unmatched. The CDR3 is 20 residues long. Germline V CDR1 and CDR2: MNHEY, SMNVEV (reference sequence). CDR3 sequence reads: CASSLRYFGTSGSDTDTQYF. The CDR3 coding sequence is TGTGCCAGCAGTTTGCGATACTTCGGGACTAGCGGGAGCGACACAGATACGCAGTATTTT.

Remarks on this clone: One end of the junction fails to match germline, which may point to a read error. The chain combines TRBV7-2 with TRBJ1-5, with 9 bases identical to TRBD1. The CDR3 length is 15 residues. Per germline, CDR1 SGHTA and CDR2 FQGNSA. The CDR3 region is CASSTGQGSDQPQHF. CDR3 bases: TGTGCCAGCAGCACGGGACAGGGTAGCGATCAGCCCCAGCATTTT.

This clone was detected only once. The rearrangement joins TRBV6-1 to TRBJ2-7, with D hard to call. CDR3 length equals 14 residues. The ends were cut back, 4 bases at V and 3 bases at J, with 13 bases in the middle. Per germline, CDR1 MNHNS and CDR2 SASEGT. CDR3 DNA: TGTGCCAGCAGTGTCAGGCAGGCCAACTACGAGCAGTACTTC. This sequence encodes CASSVRQANYEQYF.

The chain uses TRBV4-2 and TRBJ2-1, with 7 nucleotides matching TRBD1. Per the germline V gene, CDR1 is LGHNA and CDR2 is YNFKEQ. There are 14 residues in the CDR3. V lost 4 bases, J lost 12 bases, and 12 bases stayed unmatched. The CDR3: CASSRKGQLLGQFF. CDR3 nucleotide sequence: TGTGCCAGCAGCCGGAAGGGACAGCTTTTGGGGCAGTTCTTC.

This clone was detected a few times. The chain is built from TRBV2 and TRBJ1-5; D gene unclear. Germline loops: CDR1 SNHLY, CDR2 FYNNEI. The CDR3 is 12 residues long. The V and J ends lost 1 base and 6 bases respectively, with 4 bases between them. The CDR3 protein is CASSEDGQPQHF. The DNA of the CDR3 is TGTGCCAGCAGTGAAGACGGTCAGCCCCAGCATTTT.

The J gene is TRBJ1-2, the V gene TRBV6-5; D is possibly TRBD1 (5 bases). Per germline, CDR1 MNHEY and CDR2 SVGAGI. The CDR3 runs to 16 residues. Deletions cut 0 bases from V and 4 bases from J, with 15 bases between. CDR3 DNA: TGTGCCAGCAGTTACTCCGCGGCAGGGTATGGCTATGGCTACACCTTC. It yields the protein CASSYSAAGYGYGYTF.

Written as DNA, the CDR3 is TGTGCCAGCAGCTCCAATGGCCCAGGGGGCCGGTATGGCTACACCTTC. It is translated as CASSSNGPGGRYGYTF. The chain uses TRBV9 and TRBJ1-2, with TRBD1 matching 8 bases. V lost 4 bases to trimming and J lost 5 bases; unmatched junction nucleotides: 13. The CDR3 length is 16 residues. Germline CDR1 is SGDLS and CDR2 is YYNGEE.

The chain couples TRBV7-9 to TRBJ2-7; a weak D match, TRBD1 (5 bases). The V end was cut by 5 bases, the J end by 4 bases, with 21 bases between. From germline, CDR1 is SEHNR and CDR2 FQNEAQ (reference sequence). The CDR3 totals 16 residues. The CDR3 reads CASSLLPDTTEYEQYF. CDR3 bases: TGTGCCAGCAGCCTACTCCCGGACACGACCGAATACGAGCAGTACTTC.

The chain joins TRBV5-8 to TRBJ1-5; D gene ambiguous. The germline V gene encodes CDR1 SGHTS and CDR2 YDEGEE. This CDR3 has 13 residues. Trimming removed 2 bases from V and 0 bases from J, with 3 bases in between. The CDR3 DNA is TGTGCCAGCAGCTTAAGTAGCAATCAGCCCCAGCATTTT. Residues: CASSLSSNQPQHF.

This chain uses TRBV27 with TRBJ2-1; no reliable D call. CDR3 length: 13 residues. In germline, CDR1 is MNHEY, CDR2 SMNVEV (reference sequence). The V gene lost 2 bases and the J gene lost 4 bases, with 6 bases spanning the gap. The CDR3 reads CASSLLRYNEQFF. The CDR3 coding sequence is TGTGCCAGCAGTTTACTCCGGTACAATGAGCAGTTCTTC.

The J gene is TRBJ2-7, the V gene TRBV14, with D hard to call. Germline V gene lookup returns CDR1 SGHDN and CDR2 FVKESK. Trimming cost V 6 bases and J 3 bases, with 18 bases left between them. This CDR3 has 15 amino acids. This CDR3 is CASSTFGLVGYEQYF. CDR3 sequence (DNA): TGTGCCAGCAGTACGTTCGGCCTGGTGGGCTACGAGCAGTACTTC.

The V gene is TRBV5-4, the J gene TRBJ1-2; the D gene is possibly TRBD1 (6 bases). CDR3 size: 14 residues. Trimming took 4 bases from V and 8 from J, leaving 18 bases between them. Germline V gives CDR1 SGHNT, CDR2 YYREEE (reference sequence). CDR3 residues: CASSNLGGARGYTF. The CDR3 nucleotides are TGTGCCAGCAGCAACCTCGGGGGGGCGCGGGGCTACACCTTC.

CDR3 in DNA: TGTGCCAGCCACAAAGGGTTCGAGCAGTACTTC. This sequence encodes CASHKGFEQYF. This chain connects TRBV27 to TRBJ2-7; D ambiguous. This CDR3 contains 11 residues. V lost 8 bases and J lost 6, with 11 bases in between. Germline CDR1 reads MNHEY; CDR2 reads SMNVEV (reference sequence).

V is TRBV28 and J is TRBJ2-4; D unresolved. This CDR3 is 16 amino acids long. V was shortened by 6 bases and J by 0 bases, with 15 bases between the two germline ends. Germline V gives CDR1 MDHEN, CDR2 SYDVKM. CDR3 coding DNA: TGTGCCAGCAGCCCAAGATCCTCCAAAGCCAAAAACATTCAGTACTTC. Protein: CASSPRSSKAKNIQYF.

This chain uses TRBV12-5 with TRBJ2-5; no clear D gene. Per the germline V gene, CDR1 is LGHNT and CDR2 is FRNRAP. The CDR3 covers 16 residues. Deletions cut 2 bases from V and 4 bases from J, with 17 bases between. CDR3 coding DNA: TGTGCTAGTGGTTTGAGGACCGGACGGCCCGGAGAGACCCAGTACTTC. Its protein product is CASGLRTGRPGETQYF. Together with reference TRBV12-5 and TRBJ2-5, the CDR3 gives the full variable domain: DARVTQTPRHKVTEMGQEVTMRCQPILGHNTVFWYRQTMMQGLELLAYFRNRAPLDDSGMPKDRFSAEMPDATLATLKIQPSEPRDSAVYFCASGLRTGRPGETQYFGPGTRLLVL.